The present TCR beta chain was sequenced within a study of T-cell reconstitution after alpha-beta-depleted transplantation in children. Study findings and constraints: Alpha-beta T cells about two months after transplant reportedly derived from several hundred expanded graft clones. The high TCRbeta diversity at day 60 in some patients came from surviving recipient T cells and thymic progenitors. Hyperexpanded clones declined; after one year, newly produced T cells mostly supplied diversity.

The CDR3 is 15 residues long. V was shortened by 3 bases and J by 1 base, with 12 bases between the two germline ends. Per the germline V gene, CDR1 is LNHDA and CDR2 is SQIVND (reference sequence). Unique molecular identifiers were incorporated when the TCRbeta library was constructed. One entry per CDR3 protein results from TCRdb running MiXCR on the PCR reads. The sample shows approximately 430,000 distinct CDR3 sequences, around 15% of them seen only once. This clonotype was observed a handful of times. Antigen: not known. This sequence joins TRBV19 and TRBJ2-5, with a tentative D call TRBD2 (6 bases). The sample was PBMCs, mostly from graft donor cells, taken 360 days after TCRalphabeta/CD19-depleted stem cell transplant. This receptor was obtained from a boy in the first two years of life who had a stem cell transplant for Wiskott-Aldrich syndrome, so the T cells may come from the graft donor. The CDR3 reads CASSISSSVQETQYF. The CDR3 DNA is TGTGCCAGTAGTATTTCCTCTAGCGTCCAAGAGACCCAGTACTTC.